There are a few counts of the clone carrying this T cell receptor (beta chain). What it binds is unknown. The data were obtained in a study of CD8+ T cells in alopecia areata. General study findings and limits: Among the cells sequenced in scalp samples are also the resident alphabeta T cells of normal skin.

V lost 7 bases and J lost 7, with 17 bases in between. In germline, CDR1 is SQVTM, CDR2 ANQGSEA. The CDR3 has 13 residues. Following RNA extraction, reverse transcription yielded cDNA that acted as the sequencing template. Profiling relied on immunoSEQ multiplex PCR, and the TCRdb table lists in-frame clones only, not all of them. The sample holds 200,000 to 250,000 clones, 57% seen once. This chain connects TRBV29-1 to TRBJ2-1; the D is unclear. The clonotype was recovered from a human donor with alopecia areata. This material consisted of CD4+ T cells sorted from blood, taken at week 0. CDR3 sequence (DNA): TGCAGCGGTAAGGGTCGATATCATAATGAGCAGTTCTTC. Its protein product is CSGKGRYHNEQFF.